The rows below give T cell receptor beta chains drawn from one sample of a study of OX40 agonist ivuxolimab in advanced cancers. TCRdb's table, derived via immunoSEQ multiplex PCR, lists solely in-frame clones and lacks some. Among approximately 77,000 clones listed, about 89% were seen once. Sequences were derived from CD4+ or CD8+ T cells sorted from blood, sampled in a trial of the OX40 agonist ivuxolimab. These receptors were taken from an adult with an advanced solid tumor such as melanoma, head and neck, liver or kidney cancer. Both conserved end residues are part of each CDR3. The D gene is left open where the match is weak. Size tells how often a clone was seen (once, few, many) or the class of an expanded clone, and some rows leave it out.

d_call	clone_size	v_call	j_call	cdr3_nt	cdr3_aa
TRBD1	.	TRBV4-3	TRBJ2-7	TGCGCCAGCAGCCAGAGACAGGGTGCAGATTCCTACGAGCAGTACTTC	CASSQRQGADSYEQYF
.	.	TRBV7-9	TRBJ2-6	TGTGCCAGCACGGTCTCTGGGGCCAACGTCCTGACTTTC	CASTVSGANVLTF
TRBD1	.	TRBV6-1	TRBJ2-7	TGTGCCAGCAGTGAAGCTCGAGGACAGGGGGTTTACGAGCAGTACTTC	CASSEARGQGVYEQYF
.	.	TRBV7-9	TRBJ2-7	TGTGCCAGCAGCTTAAGGGTGGGCTACGAGCAGTACTTC	CASSLRVGYEQYF
.	.	TRBV19	TRBJ2-7	TGTGCCAGTAGGGGGATAGGTCATTACGAGCAGTACTTC	CASRGIGHYEQYF
.	.	TRBV6-5	TRBJ2-5	TGTGCCAGCAGTTGGTATCCAACACAGGACCAAGAGACCCAGTACTTC	CASSWYPTQDQETQYF
TRBD1	.	TRBV19	TRBJ2-4	TGTGCCAGTGAACCACAGGGGGCGAAAAACATTCAGTACTTC	CASEPQGAKNIQYF
TRBD2	.	TRBV10-2	TRBJ2-1	TGCGCCAGCAGTGAGCCGGGGACTAGCGGGAGTAATGAGCAGTTCTTC	CASSEPGTSGSNEQFF
.	once	TRBV6-5	TRBJ1-6	TGTGCCAGCAGTTACGCACAGAGCTCCTATAATTCACCCCTCCACTTT	CASSYAQSSYNSPLHF
.	few	TRBV27	TRBJ2-7	TGTGCCAGCCGGGGGGCTTCCAAGTCCTACGAGCAGTACTTC	CASRGASKSYEQYF
.	few	TRBV18	TRBJ1-2	TGTGCCAGCTCACCACGGGAGAACTATGGCTACACCTTC	CASSPRENYGYTF
.	.	TRBV4-1	TRBJ2-7	TGCGCCAGCAGCCAAGAGGAGATAGCGCGGGACGAGCAGTACTTC	CASSQEEIARDEQYF
.	.	TRBV7-2	TRBJ2-7	TGTGCCAGCAGTTTGGGCGTGGAGGACCGGCAGTACTTC	CASSLGVEDRQYF
.	.	TRBV18	TRBJ1-3	TGTGCCAGCTCACCACAGGGCATCGGAAACACCATATATTTT	CASSPQGIGNTIYF
.	.	TRBV29-1	TRBJ2-7	TGCAGCGTTAATGACGGCTCCTACGAGCAGTACTTC	CSVNDGSYEQYF
.	.	TRBV7-3	TRBJ2-3	TGTGCCAGCAGCCCCCAGGGTCTAGCACCGGATACGCAGTATTTT	CASSPQGLAPDTQYF
TRBD1	few	TRBV27	TRBJ1-2	TGTGCCAGCAGTTCCGAGACAGGGAACTATGGCTACACCTTC	CASSSETGNYGYTF
TRBD2	.	TRBV19	TRBJ2-1	TGTGCCAGTAGTATAGGGGGACCGGGACTAGCGGGAGAGAAGCAGTTCTTC	CASSIGGPGLAGEKQFF
TRBD1	.	TRBV5-1	TRBJ1-3	TGCGCCAGCAGCAGCGGGACAGGCTCTGGAAACACCATATATTTT	CASSSGTGSGNTIYF
.	.	TRBV28	TRBJ1-2	TGTGCCAGCAGCCCGGGCGGAGCTAACTATGGCTACACCTTC	CASSPGGANYGYTF
.	.	TRBV15	TRBJ2-7	TGTGCCACCAGCAGAGATACTACTAGCACCTCCTACGAGCAGTACTTC	CATSRDTTSTSYEQYF
.	.	TRBV11-2	TRBJ2-7	TGTGCCAGCAGCCCCGGGACCTACGAGCAGTACTTC	CASSPGTYEQYF
.	.	TRBV5-4	TRBJ2-5	TGTGCCAGCAGCTCTTATGAAGAGACCCAGTACTTC	CASSSYEETQYF
TRBD1	.	TRBV5-1	TRBJ1-1	TGCGCCAGCAGCGGACAACAGGGGGGAAGCACTGAAGCTTTCTTT	CASSGQQGGSTEAFF
.	.	TRBV6-6	TRBJ1-1	TGTGCCAGTATCCTCCAGAGTGAAGCTTTCTTT	CASILQSEAFF
TRBD2	once	TRBV19	TRBJ2-1	TGTGCCAGTAGTATAGCCCGACTAGCGGGAGGGAATGAGCAGTTCTTC	CASSIARLAGGNEQFF